The 28 T cell receptor beta chains below were found in one sample sequenced in a study of response to subunit inactivated influenza vaccine. From the RT-PCR reads, TCRdb called clonotypes with MiXCR, one entry per CDR3 protein. The sample lists about 780,000 distinct CDR3 sequences, around 20% occurring once. The material was PBMCs from blood, obtained approximately 5 days after vaccination. All receptors derive from a man between 50 and 59 years old who received an inactivated influenza vaccine.

The rearrangement joins TRBV6-5 to TRBJ1-6; D may be TRBD1 (5 bases). This CDR3 contains 15 residues. The germline CDR1 and CDR2 sequences are MNHEY and SVGAGI. Trimming stripped 0 bases from V and 10 bases from J, with 13 bases between. CDR3 sequence reads: CASSYSGLPGSPLHF. In nucleotides, the CDR3 is TGTGCCAGCAGTTACTCGGGACTGCCCGGATCACCCCTCCACTTT.

The rearrangement links TRBV28 to TRBJ2-5; 12 bases fit TRBD2. The CDR3 is 14 residues long. Germline V lookup: CDR1 MDHEN, CDR2 SYDVKM. The trim removed 8 bases at V and 2 bases at J, leaving 3 bases unmatched. DNA for the CDR3: TGTGCCAGCCGGACTAGCGGGACGCAAGAGACCCAGTACTTC. This sequence encodes CASRTSGTQETQYF.

This clonotype was detected ten times or more. J is TRBJ2-5 and V is TRBV6-2 or TRBV6-3; perhaps TRBD2 as D (6 bases). Trimming removed 4 bases at V and 3 bases at J, with 18 bases between. The CDR3 runs to 16 residues. Germline assignment: CDR1 MNHEY and CDR2 SVGEGT. The CDR3 here is CASSSYREIREETQYF. CDR3 in DNA: TGTGCCAGCAGTTCCTACCGGGAGATACGGGAAGAGACCCAGTACTTC.

This chain uses TRBV28 with TRBJ1-2, with D uncertain. Germline V CDR1 and CDR2: MDHEN, SYDVKM. The CDR3 runs to 20 residues. The ends were cut back, 6 bases at V and 0 bases at J, with 29 bases in the middle. The CDR3 loop reads CASSPLNVYDPRGANYGYTF. CDR3 bases: TGTGCCAGCAGCCCCCTGAACGTTTATGACCCCCGTGGGGCTAACTATGGCTACACCTTC.

This clonotype was observed many times. V is TRBV20-1 and J is TRBJ2-7; tentatively, D is TRBD1 or TRBD2 (5 bases each). V lost 6 bases to trimming and J lost 3 bases, with 15 bases between them. This CDR3 contains 13 residues. From germline, CDR1 is DFQATT and CDR2 SNEGSKA (reference sequence). The CDR3 protein is CSAARDGNYEQYF. CDR3 in DNA: TGCAGTGCCGCCCGGGACGGCAACTACGAGCAGTACTTC.

This clonotype was detected only a few times. The chain joins TRBV11-2 to TRBJ2-7; D tentatively fits TRBD1 or TRBD2 (5 bases each). Trimming removed 5 bases from V and 7 bases from J, with 15 bases in between. CDR3 size: 13 residues. The V gene's germline CDR1 is SGHAT and CDR2 FQNNGV. DNA of the CDR3: TGTGCCAGCAGCCCTGGGACCCGAGGGGAGCAGTACTTC. Protein product: CASSPGTRGEQYF.

This chain uses TRBV20-1 with TRBJ2-5, with D perhaps TRBD2 (6 bases). The CDR3 runs 14 residues. The V and J ends lost 7 bases and 4 bases respectively, with 19 bases between them. The germline gives CDR1 DFQATT, CDR2 SNEGSKA (reference sequence). The CDR3, as DNA: TGCAGTGTTTCCTGGGTGGGGGGAAGAGAGACCCAGTACTTC. As protein: CSVSWVGGRETQYF.

V and J are TRBV5-1 and TRBJ2-5; 7 positions agree with TRBD2. V trimming: 1 base; J trimming: 2 bases; junction bases outside the gene matches: 14. The CDR3 runs to 18 residues. CDR1 and CDR2 (germline): SGHRS, YFSETQ. DNA for the CDR3: TGCGCCAGCAGCTTGACTTTGGTCGGAGCGGGGAATCAAGAGACCCAGTACTTC. Amino acid sequence: CASSLTLVGAGNQETQYF.

The genes are TRBV20-1 and TRBJ1-6; D possibly corresponds to TRBD1 (6 bases). The length of the CDR3 is 12 residues. The V and J ends lost 0 bases and 13 bases respectively, with 10 bases between them. The germline CDR1 and CDR2 sequences are DFQATT and SNEGSKA (reference sequence). The DNA of the CDR3 is TGCAGTGCTAGAGATCGAGGGGGGCCCCTCCACTTT. Amino acid sequence: CSARDRGGPLHF.

This chain links TRBV10-3 with TRBJ2-5; no firm D call. Trimming stripped 4 bases from V and 5 bases from J, with 14 bases between. The CDR3 loop spans 14 amino acids. CDR1 ENHRY and CDR2 SYGVKD come from the germline V gene. The CDR3 DNA reads as TGTGCCATCAGTGGGCTGGGCCATCGGGAGACCCAGTACTTC. It is translated as CAISGLGHRETQYF.

This chain joins TRBV5-6 and TRBJ2-1, with D perhaps matching TRBD2 (7 bases). Germline V gene data show CDR1 as SGHDT and CDR2 as YYEEEE. The CDR3 extends over 12 amino acids. V was cut by 4 bases and J by 15 bases, with 17 bases left in between. The CDR3 spells CASSPRTGGRFF. CDR3 in DNA: TGTGCCAGCAGCCCACGTACGGGGGGCCGGTTCTTC.

This chain connects TRBV11-2 to TRBJ1-2; tentative D call: TRBD1 (5 bases). CDR3 length: 13 residues. Per germline, CDR1 SGHAT and CDR2 FQNNGV. V lost 3 bases to trimming and J lost 7 bases, with 12 bases between them. The CDR3 loop reads CASSLGGSSGYTF. CDR3 DNA sequence: TGTGCCAGCAGCTTGGGGGGGAGTAGTGGCTACACCTTC. Together with reference TRBV11-2 and TRBJ1-2, the CDR3 gives the full variable domain: EAGVAQSPRYKIIEKRQSVAFWCNPISGHATLYWYQQILGQGPKLLIQFQNNGVVDDSQLPKDRFSAERLKGVDSTLKIQPAKLEDSAVYLCASSLGGSSGYTFGSGTRLTVV.

The chain uses TRBV3-1 and TRBJ2-5, with a tentative D call TRBD2 (5 bases). CDR3 size: 14 residues. V lost 1 base and J lost 1, with 7 bases in between. The germline V gene encodes CDR1 LGHDT and CDR2 YNNKEL (reference sequence). This CDR3 is CASSQAGIQETQYF. Written as DNA, the CDR3 is TGTGCCAGCAGCCAAGCGGGGATCCAAGAGACCCAGTACTTC.

The chain employs TRBV20-1 and TRBJ2-5, with TRBD1 identical over 11 bases. The ends lost 5 bases at V and 4 bases at J; junction bases unmatched: 6. The CDR3 contains 14 residues. Germline-derived CDR1 and CDR2 are DFQATT and SNEGSKA (reference sequence). CDR3: CSAGQGARIETQYF. Written as DNA, the CDR3 is TGCAGTGCTGGACAGGGGGCGAGGATAGAGACCCAGTACTTC.

In its sample, this clonotype was seen a few times. The chain is built from TRBV20-1 and TRBJ2-6, with D possibly TRBD1 on 6 matching bases. The CDR3 contains 14 residues. Germline CDR1 DFQATT, CDR2 SNEGSKA (reference sequence). Between the trimmed V and J ends, which lost 5 bases and 3 bases, there was a span of 11 bases. The CDR3 reads CSAGDIGGANVLTF. DNA of the CDR3: TGCAGTGCTGGGGACATAGGTGGGGCCAACGTCCTGACTTTC.

The chain uses TRBV7-6 and TRBJ2-2; D remains unclear. V was trimmed by 2 bases and J by 9 bases, leaving 10 bases between them. The CDR3 spans 13 residues. Per the germline V gene, CDR1 is SGHVS and CDR2 is FNYEAQ. The CDR3 DNA reads TGTGCCAGCAGCTTAACATTCGGAAGGGAGCTGTTTTTT. It is translated as CASSLTFGRELFF.

The chain recombines TRBV4-1 with TRBJ2-1; D not certain. Between the trimmed V and J ends, which lost 3 bases and 6 bases, there was a span of 9 bases. From germline, CDR1 is MGHRA and CDR2 YSYEKL. The CDR3 is 13 amino acids. The CDR3 sequence: CASSQILSNEQFF. The CDR3 region has the DNA TGCGCCAGCAGCCAGATCCTTAGCAATGAGCAGTTCTTC.

The chain is built from TRBV20-1 and TRBJ1-5, with TRBD1 matching 7 bases. Germline V gene data show CDR1 as DFQATT and CDR2 as SNEGSKA (reference sequence). This CDR3 comprises 15 residues. The junction had 7 bases not matched to a gene; V was cut back by 0 bases and J by 5 bases. In DNA form, the CDR3 reads TGCAGTGCTAGAGATAACAGGGGAGGGTATCAGCCCCAGCATTTT. Its translation is CSARDNRGGYQPQHF.

This clonotype has just a few counts. The gene calls are TRBV18 and TRBJ2-5; TRBD2 matches 7 bases. Germline V gene data show CDR1 as KGHSH and CDR2 as LQKENI. The J segment lost 4 bases and the V segment lost 3 bases, leaving 11 bases of the junction unmatched. The CDR3 length is 16 residues. This chain's CDR3 is CASSPGLGGSGETQYF. CDR3 DNA: TGTGCCAGCTCACCTGGTCTGGGCGGGAGTGGAGAGACCCAGTACTTC. The full variable domain, with the rest looked up from reference TRBV18 and TRBJ2-5, is NAGVMQNPRHLVRRRGQEARLRCSPMKGHSHVYWYRQLPEEGLKFMVYLQKENIIDESGMPKERFSAEFPKEGPSILRIQQVVRGDSAAYFCASSPGLGGSGETQYFGPGTRLLVL.

In its sample, this clonotype was seen a few times. This chain uses TRBV7-2 with TRBJ2-3; TRBD2 agrees at 10 bases. The V and J ends lost 4 bases and 7 bases, in that order; junction bases with no gene match: 5. This CDR3 region has 14 residues. CDR1 and CDR2 (germline): SGHTA, FQGNSA. CDR3 loop: CASSSAGGPNTQYF. CDR3 nucleotide sequence: TGTGCCAGCAGCTCAGCGGGGGGGCCGAATACGCAGTATTTT. The entire variable domain, with the rest obtained from reference TRBV7-2 and TRBJ2-3, is as follows: GAGVSQSPSNKVTEKGKDVELRCDPISGHTALYWYRQSLGQGLEFLIYFQGNSAPDKSGLPSDRFSAERTGGSVSTLTIQRTQQEDSAVYLCASSSAGGPNTQYFGPGTRLTVL.

This clonotype was observed at least ten times. The V gene is TRBV29-1, the J gene TRBJ2-7; D may be TRBD1 (6 bases). Germline CDR1 is SQVTM and CDR2 is ANQGSEA. The CDR3 is 11 residues long. CDR3 DNA: TGCAGTGGACAGTCAAACTACGAGCAGTACTTC. Translating it yields CSGQSNYEQYF.

The V and J genes are TRBV18 and TRBJ1-2; no definite D call. The CDR3 spans 14 residues. V was shortened by 6 bases and J by 8 bases, with 19 bases between the two germline ends. Germline V gene lookup returns CDR1 KGHSH and CDR2 LQKENI. The CDR3 nucleotides read TGTGCCAGCTCCCTGAATGGGGAGGAAGGGGGCTACACCTTC. Translating gives CASSLNGEEGGYTF. Full variable domain (rest looked up from reference TRBV18 and TRBJ1-2): NAGVMQNPRHLVRRRGQEARLRCSPMKGHSHVYWYRQLPEEGLKFMVYLQKENIIDESGMPKERFSAEFPKEGPSILRIQQVVRGDSAAYFCASSLNGEEGGYTFGSGTRLTVV.

At least ten counts were recorded for this clonotype. The chain is built from TRBV12-3 or TRBV12-4 and TRBJ2-7; 11 nucleotides agree with TRBD1. The trim removed 10 bases at V and 3 bases at J, leaving 5 bases unmatched. The CDR3 runs to 13 residues. The CDR3 nucleotides read TGTGCCATCAGGGACAGGGGGAACTACGAGCAGTACTTC. It translates to CAIRDRGNYEQYF.

This clonotype was counted a few times. The DNA of the CDR3 is TGTGCCAGCAGCCCGGGACAGAGCTCTGGGGCCAACGTCCTGACTTTC. Translating it yields CASSPGQSSGANVLTF. V usage is TRBV5-4 and J usage is TRBJ2-6; 7 bases line up with TRBD1. The germline V gene has CDR1 SGHNT and CDR2 YYREEE (reference sequence). The CDR3 is 16 amino acids. J gave up 0 bases and V 4 bases, and 4 bases lay outside the gene matches.

This clonotype was observed many times. The J gene is TRBJ2-6, the V gene TRBV3-1; maybe TRBD2 (6 bases). The CDR3 sequence is 16 residues long. Germline CDR1 and CDR2: LGHDT and YNNKEL (reference sequence). V was pared by 5 bases and J by 2 bases, with 13 bases between. This CDR3 reads CASSIRLVTGANVLTF. CDR3 DNA sequence: TGTGCCAGCAGCATCCGACTAGTAACTGGGGCCAACGTCCTGACTTTC.

This clonotype was seen a few times. The CDR3 spells CSATLAGAASYNEQFF. The CDR3, as DNA: TGCAGTGCTACCCTAGCGGGGGCCGCGTCCTACAATGAGCAGTTCTTC. J is TRBJ2-1 and V is TRBV20-1, with 10 nucleotides matching TRBD2. V was pared by 4 bases and J by 1 base, with 7 bases of the junction left unmatched. Germline lookup yields CDR1 DFQATT and CDR2 SNEGSKA (reference sequence). The CDR3 has 16 amino acids.

CDR3 nucleotide sequence: TGCAGCGTTAGGTTGGGACTAGCGGGAGATGGGTCCTACGAGCAGTACTTC. It encodes CSVRLGLAGDGSYEQYF. The V call is TRBV29-1, the J call TRBJ2-7; TRBD2 agrees at 14 bases. Looked up from germline, CDR1 is SQVTM and CDR2 is ANQGSEA. V shed 5 bases, J shed 1 base, and the junction held 10 bases outside the gene matches. The CDR3 spans 17 residues.

This clonotype appeared a few times. The chain joins TRBV21-1 to TRBJ2-1; TRBD1 is the table's D call and was not checked against the DNA. TRBV21-1 is designated a pseudogene. The CDR3 contains 11 residues. The CDR3 protein is CASSRQGAQFF. The CDR3 DNA is TGTGCCAGCAGCAGGCAGGGCGCACAGTTCTTC.